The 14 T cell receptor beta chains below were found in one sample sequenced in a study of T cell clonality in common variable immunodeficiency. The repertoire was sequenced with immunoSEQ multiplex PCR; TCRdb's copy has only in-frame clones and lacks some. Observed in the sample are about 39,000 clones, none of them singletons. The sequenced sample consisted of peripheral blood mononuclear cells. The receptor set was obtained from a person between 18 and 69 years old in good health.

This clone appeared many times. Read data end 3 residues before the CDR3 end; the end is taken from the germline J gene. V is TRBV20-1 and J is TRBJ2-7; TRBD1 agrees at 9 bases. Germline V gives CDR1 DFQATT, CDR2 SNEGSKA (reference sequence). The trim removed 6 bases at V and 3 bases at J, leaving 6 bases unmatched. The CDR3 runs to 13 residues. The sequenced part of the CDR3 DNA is TGCAGTGCAACCCCGGGACAGGGCTACGAG. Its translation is CSATPGQGYE. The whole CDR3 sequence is CSATPGQGYEQYF.

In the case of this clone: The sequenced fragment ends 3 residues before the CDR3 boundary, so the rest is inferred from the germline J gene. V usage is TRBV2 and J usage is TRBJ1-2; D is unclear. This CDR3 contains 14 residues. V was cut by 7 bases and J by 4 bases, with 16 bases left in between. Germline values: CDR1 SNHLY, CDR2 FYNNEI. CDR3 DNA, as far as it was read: TGTGCCAGCATTCCGTATCTTACGGGCTATGGC. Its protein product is CASIPYLTGYG. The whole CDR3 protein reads CASIPYLTGYGYTF.

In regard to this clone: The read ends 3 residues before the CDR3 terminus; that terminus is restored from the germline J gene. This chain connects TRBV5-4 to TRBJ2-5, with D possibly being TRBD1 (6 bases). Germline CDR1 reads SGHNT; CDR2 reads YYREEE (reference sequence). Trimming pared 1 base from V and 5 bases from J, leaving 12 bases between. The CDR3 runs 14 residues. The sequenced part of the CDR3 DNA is TGTGCCAGCAGCTTGATGGGGGCCGGGGAGACC. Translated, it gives CASSLMGAGET. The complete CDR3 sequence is CASSLMGAGETQYF.

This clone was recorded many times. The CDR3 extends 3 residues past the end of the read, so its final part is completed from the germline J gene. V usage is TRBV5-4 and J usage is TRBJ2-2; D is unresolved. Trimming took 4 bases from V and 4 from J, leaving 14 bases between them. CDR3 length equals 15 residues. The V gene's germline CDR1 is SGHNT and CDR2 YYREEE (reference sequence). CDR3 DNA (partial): TGTGCCAGCAGCCCAGACTCTCCGGGCACCGGGGAG. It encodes CASSPDSPGTGE. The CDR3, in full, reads CASSPDSPGTGELFF.

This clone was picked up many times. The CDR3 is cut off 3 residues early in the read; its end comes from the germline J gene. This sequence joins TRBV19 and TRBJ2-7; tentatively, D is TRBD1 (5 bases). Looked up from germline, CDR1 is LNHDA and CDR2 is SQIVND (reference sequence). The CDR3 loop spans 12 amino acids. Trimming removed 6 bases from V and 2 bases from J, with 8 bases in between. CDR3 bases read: TGTGCCAGTAGGGACACCGCCTACGAG. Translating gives CASRDTAYE. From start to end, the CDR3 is CASRDTAYEQYF.

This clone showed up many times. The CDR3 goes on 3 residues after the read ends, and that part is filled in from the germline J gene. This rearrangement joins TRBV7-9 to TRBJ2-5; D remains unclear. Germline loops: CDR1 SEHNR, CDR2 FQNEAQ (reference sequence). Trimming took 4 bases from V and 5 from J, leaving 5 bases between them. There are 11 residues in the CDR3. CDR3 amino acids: CASSSLETQYF. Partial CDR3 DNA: TGTGCCAGCAGCTCCCTGGAGACC.

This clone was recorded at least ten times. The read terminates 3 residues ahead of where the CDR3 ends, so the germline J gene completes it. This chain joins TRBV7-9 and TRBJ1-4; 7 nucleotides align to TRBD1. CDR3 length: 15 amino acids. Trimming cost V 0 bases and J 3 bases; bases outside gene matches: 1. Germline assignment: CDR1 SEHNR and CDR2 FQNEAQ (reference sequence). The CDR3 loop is CASSLAGQPNEKLFF. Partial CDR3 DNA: TGTGCCAGCAGCTTAGCGGGACAGCCTAATGAAAAA.

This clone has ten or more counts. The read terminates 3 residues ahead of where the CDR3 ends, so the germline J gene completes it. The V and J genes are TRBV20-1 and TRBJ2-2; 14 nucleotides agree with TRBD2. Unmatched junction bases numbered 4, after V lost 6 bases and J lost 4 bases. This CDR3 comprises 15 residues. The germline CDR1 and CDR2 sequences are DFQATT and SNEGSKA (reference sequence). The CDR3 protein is CSAGTSGRFTGELFF. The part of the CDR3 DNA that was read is TGCAGTGCAGGGACTAGCGGGAGATTCACCGGGGAG.

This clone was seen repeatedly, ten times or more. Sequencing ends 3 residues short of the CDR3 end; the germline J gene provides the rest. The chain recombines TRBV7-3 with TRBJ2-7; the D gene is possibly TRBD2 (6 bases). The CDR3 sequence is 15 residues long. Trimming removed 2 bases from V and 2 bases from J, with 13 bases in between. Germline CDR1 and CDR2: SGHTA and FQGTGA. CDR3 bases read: TGTGCCAGCAGCTTATCCGGAGGGGCTCCCTACGAG. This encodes CASSLSGGAPYE. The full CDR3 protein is CASSLSGGAPYEQYF.

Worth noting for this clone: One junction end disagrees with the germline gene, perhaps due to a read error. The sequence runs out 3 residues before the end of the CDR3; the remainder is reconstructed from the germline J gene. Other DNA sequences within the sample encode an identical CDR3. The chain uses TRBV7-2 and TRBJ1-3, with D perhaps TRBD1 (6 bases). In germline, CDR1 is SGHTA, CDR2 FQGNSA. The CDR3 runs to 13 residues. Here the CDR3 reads CASTLSQGHTIYF. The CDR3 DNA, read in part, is TGTGCCAGCACACTATCACAGGGTCACACA.

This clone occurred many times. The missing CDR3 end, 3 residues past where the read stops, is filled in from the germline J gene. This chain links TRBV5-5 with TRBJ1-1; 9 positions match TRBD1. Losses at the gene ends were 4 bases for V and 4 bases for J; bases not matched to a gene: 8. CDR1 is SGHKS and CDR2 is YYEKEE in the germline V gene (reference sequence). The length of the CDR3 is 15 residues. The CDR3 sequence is CASSPMTGGGTEAFF. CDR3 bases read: TGTGCCAGCAGCCCCATGACAGGGGGTGGCACTGAA.

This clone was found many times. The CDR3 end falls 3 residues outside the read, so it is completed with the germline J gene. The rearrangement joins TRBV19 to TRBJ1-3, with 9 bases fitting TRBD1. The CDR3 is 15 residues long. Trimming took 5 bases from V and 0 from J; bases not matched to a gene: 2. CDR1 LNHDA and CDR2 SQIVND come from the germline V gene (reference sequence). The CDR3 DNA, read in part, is TGTGCCAGTAGTGTGGACAGGGGCTCTGGAAACACC. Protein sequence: CASSVDRGSGNT. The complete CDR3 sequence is CASSVDRGSGNTIYF.

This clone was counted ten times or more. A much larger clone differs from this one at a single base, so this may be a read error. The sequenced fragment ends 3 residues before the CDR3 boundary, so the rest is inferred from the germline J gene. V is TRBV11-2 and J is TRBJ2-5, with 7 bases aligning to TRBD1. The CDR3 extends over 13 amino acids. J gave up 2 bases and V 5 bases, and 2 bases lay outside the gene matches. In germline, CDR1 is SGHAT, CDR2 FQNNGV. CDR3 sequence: CASSPGQQETQYF. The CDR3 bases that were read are TGTGCCAGCAGCCCGGGACAGCAAGAGACC.

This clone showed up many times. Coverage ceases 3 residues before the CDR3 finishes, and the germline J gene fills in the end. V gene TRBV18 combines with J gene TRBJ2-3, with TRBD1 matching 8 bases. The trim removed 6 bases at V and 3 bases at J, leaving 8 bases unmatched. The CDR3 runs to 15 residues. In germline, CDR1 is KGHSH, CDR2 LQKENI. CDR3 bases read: TGTGCCAGCTCCCGGACAGGGAAGGATACAGATACG. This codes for CASSRTGKDTDT. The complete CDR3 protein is CASSRTGKDTDTQYF.